The rows below give T cell receptor beta chains drawn from one sample of a study of blood T cells in healthy people across ages. TCRdb independently ran MiXCR on the 5' RACE reads; one entry per CDR3 protein. The data contain 550,000 to 750,000 distinct CDR3 sequences, under 25% of them singletons. The source material was blood. Source of these receptors: a man in his sixties or seventies in good health. Both conserved end residues are part of each CDR3. A D gene is named only where the DNA matches it firmly. Size values are once, few and many counts, or a class for expanded clones, and some rows have none.

abundance | j_gene | d_gene | v_gene | CDR3nt | CDR3aa
few | TRBJ1-4 | TRBD1 | TRBV20-1 | TGCAGTGCTCCCGGGACAGGGGGCGGCTCCCTCCAGGAAAAACTGTTTTTT | CSAPGTGGGSLQEKLFF
. | TRBJ2-5 | . | TRBV6-2/TRBV6-3 | TGTGCCAGCAGATTGGCCAACCAGGACCAAGAGACCCAGTACTTC | CASRLANQDQETQYF
. | TRBJ2-1 | . | TRBV2 | TGTGCCAGCAGTGAAAGGACTCCCTCCTACAATGAGCAGTTCTTC | CASSERTPSYNEQFF
. | TRBJ2-7 | . | TRBV6-2/TRBV6-3 | TGTGCCAGCAGGGCCGGCTACGAGCAGTACTTC | CASRAGYEQYF
. | TRBJ2-1 | . | TRBV6-5 | TGTGCCAGCATGAAGGACGGATACAATGAGCAGTTCTTC | CASMKDGYNEQFF
many | TRBJ2-1 | TRBD1 | TRBV20-1 | TGCAGTGCTAGAGTTGGGCAGGGGGCTTACAATGAGCAGTTCTTC | CSARVGQGAYNEQFF
few | TRBJ2-7 | . | TRBV7-8 | TGTGCCAGCAGCCCCCGAGAAGGACTATACGAGCAGTACTTC | CASSPREGLYEQYF
many | TRBJ2-1 | . | TRBV29-1 | TGCAGCGTTGAAGGGGGGCCCAGCTCCTACAATGAGCAGTTCTTC | CSVEGGPSSYNEQFF
. | TRBJ1-5 | TRBD1 | TRBV5-1 | TGCGCCAGCAGCTCCCTCTATACAGGGGGCCGGCAGCCCCAGCATTTT | CASSSLYTGGRQPQHF
few | TRBJ2-7 | . | TRBV6-2/TRBV6-3 | TGTGCCAGCAGGGCTACTACAGCCTACGAGCAGTACTTC | CASRATTAYEQYF
. | TRBJ2-2 | TRBD1 | TRBV13 | TGTGCCAGCAGACAACGGGACAGGGTGACCGGGGAGCTGTTTTTT | CASRQRDRVTGELFF
. | TRBJ2-5 | TRBD1 | TRBV28 | TGTGCCAGCAGTCCAGGGGGTTCCCTTCGAGAGACCCAGTACTTC | CASSPGGSLRETQYF
. | TRBJ2-1 | . | TRBV4-1 | TGCGCCAGCACTAAAGGTGACTTCTCCTACAATGAGCAGTTCTTC | CASTKGDFSYNEQFF
. | TRBJ2-7 | . | TRBV24-1 | TGTGCCACCAAAGGAGGGTCAGGGGAGCAGTACTTC | CATKGGSGEQYF
. | TRBJ2-3 | . | TRBV12-3/TRBV12-4 | TGTGCCAGCAGTCCTCCGGGACAAGCGAGCGTAGGGCAGTATTTT | CASSPPGQASVGQYF
few | TRBJ2-2 | TRBD1 | TRBV6-1 | TGTGCCAGCAGGAAGGGACAGGGGGCGGACACCGGGGAGCTGTTTTTT | CASRKGQGADTGELFF
few | TRBJ2-2 | . | TRBV7-9 | TGTGCCAGCAGCTTAGACCAATCGCACACCGGGGAGCTGTTTTTT | CASSLDQSHTGELFF
. | TRBJ2-5 | . | TRBV6-5 | TGTGCCAGCAGTCGAACAGGATTAGGAGAGACCCAGTACTTC | CASSRTGLGETQYF
few | TRBJ2-1 | . | TRBV7-9 | TGTGCCAGCAGCCAACAGGGTTTTGCATACAATGAGCAGTTCTTC | CASSQQGFAYNEQFF